This TCR beta chain appears in the sequencing data of a study of neoadjuvant anti-PD-1 for oral cavity cancer. Study information: Before surgery, most patients got three to four biweekly 3 mg/kg nivolumab doses. Patients without progression received a fourth nivolumab dose around day 43, then surgical resection on days 50-56.

Per the germline V gene, CDR1 is MNHEY and CDR2 is SVGAGI. Trimming took 0 bases from V and 4 from J, leaving 10 bases between them. The CDR3 is 14 amino acids. Stage II-IVA oral cavity squamous cell carcinoma was new and untreated by systemic or radiation therapy. Clones were read by immunoSEQ multiplex PCR, and TCRdb kept only the in-frame ones, dropping some. The sample consists of tens of thousands of clones, around 83% of them appearing once. The sample in question was PBMCs, obtained before nivolumab (anti-PD-1) treatment. The genes are TRBV6-5 and TRBJ2-7, with D unclear. The receptor was isolated from a person aged 35-79 years with oral cavity squamous cell carcinoma. The CDR3 is CASSYSSGPYEQYF. The CDR3 coding sequence is TGTGCCAGCAGTTACTCGTCCGGTCCATACGAGCAGTACTTC.